The source of this T cell receptor beta chain is a study of T cell responses to AZD1222 COVID-19 vaccine. Using immunoSEQ multiplex PCR, the repertoire was profiled, and TCRdb retains in-frame clones only, with some absent. The sample includes about 140,000 clones, 85% to 95% of them seen just once. Notes on this clone: Its specificity is not known.

Study observations and caveats: No day 14 peak samples; only post-peak repertoires were characterized. Spike-wide coverage was observed for vaccine-associated CD4 TCRs, with dominant responses at 160-218 and 743-854. Unmutated variant regions reportedly attract nearly half of all spike-specific TCRs.

The length of the CDR3 is 15 residues. Looked up from germline, CDR1 is ENHRY and CDR2 is SYGVKD. The trim removed 11 bases at V and 1 base at J, leaving 8 bases unmatched. The sample in question was peripheral blood, obtained on day 0 of MenACWY control vaccination. This TCR came from an adult in good health. J is TRBJ1-5 and V is TRBV10-3; 10 bases agree with TRBD1. CDR3 protein: CAVSGTGDSNQPQHF. The CDR3 region has the DNA TGTGCCGTTTCCGGGACAGGGGACAGCAATCAGCCCCAGCATTTT.